The present TCR beta chain was sequenced within a study of T cells in localized non-small cell lung cancer. Of note for this clone: What it binds is unknown.

Here immunoSEQ multiplex PCR was the method, and the copy in TCRdb shows in-frame clones only, minus some. The sample shows about 59,000 clones, about 90% of them seen only once. The CDR3 extends over 16 amino acids. Study-level results: Heterogeneity remains possible, as sequencing covered one tumor region only. Uninvolved adjacent lung showed peak T cell clonality, exceeding tumor. A denser population of T cells in blood accompanied longer overall survival. In adjacent lung, a median roughly 60 of the top 100 tumor clones were found.

The V gene is TRBV21-1, the J gene TRBJ2-1; the D call TRBD1 from the table was never checked on the DNA. TRBV21-1 corresponds to a pseudogene. This clonotype was sampled from a woman aged 35 to 69 with stage I lung adenocarcinoma. Sequencing was performed on peripheral blood, taken before any cancer treatment. The CDR3 DNA sequence: TGTGCCAGCAGCAAAGGATACAGGGGTATAAACAATGAGCAGTTCTTC. Its protein is CASSKGYRGINNEQFF.